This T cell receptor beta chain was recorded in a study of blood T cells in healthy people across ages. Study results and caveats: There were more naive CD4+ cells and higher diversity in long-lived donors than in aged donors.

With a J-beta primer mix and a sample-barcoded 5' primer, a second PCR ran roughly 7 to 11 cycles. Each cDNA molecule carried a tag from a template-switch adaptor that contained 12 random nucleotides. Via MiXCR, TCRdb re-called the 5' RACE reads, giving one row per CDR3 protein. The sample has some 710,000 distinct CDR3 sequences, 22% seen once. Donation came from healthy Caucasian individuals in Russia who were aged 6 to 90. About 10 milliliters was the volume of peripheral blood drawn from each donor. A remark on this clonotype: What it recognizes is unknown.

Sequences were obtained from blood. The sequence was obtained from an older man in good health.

CDR3 loop: CASSLEVGSGYTF. In nucleotides, the CDR3 is TGCGCCAGCAGCTTGGAGGTGGGTTCCGGCTACACCTTC. The J gene is TRBJ1-2, the V gene TRBV5-1; the D is unclear. There are 13 residues in the CDR3. V dropped 0 bases and J dropped 8 bases, with 11 bases sitting between them. Germline V gives CDR1 SGHRS, CDR2 YFSETQ.